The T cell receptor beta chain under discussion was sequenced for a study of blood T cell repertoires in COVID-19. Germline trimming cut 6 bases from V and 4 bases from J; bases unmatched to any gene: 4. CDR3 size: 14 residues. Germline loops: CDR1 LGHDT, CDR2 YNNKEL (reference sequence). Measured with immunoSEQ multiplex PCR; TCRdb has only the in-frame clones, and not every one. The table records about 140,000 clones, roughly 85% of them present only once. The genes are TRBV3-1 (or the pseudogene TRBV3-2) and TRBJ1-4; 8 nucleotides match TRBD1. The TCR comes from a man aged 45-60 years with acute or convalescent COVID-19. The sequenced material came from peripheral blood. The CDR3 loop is CASRRTGFNEKLFF. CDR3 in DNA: TGTGCCAGCAGGCGGACAGGGTTTAATGAAAAACTGTTTTTT.